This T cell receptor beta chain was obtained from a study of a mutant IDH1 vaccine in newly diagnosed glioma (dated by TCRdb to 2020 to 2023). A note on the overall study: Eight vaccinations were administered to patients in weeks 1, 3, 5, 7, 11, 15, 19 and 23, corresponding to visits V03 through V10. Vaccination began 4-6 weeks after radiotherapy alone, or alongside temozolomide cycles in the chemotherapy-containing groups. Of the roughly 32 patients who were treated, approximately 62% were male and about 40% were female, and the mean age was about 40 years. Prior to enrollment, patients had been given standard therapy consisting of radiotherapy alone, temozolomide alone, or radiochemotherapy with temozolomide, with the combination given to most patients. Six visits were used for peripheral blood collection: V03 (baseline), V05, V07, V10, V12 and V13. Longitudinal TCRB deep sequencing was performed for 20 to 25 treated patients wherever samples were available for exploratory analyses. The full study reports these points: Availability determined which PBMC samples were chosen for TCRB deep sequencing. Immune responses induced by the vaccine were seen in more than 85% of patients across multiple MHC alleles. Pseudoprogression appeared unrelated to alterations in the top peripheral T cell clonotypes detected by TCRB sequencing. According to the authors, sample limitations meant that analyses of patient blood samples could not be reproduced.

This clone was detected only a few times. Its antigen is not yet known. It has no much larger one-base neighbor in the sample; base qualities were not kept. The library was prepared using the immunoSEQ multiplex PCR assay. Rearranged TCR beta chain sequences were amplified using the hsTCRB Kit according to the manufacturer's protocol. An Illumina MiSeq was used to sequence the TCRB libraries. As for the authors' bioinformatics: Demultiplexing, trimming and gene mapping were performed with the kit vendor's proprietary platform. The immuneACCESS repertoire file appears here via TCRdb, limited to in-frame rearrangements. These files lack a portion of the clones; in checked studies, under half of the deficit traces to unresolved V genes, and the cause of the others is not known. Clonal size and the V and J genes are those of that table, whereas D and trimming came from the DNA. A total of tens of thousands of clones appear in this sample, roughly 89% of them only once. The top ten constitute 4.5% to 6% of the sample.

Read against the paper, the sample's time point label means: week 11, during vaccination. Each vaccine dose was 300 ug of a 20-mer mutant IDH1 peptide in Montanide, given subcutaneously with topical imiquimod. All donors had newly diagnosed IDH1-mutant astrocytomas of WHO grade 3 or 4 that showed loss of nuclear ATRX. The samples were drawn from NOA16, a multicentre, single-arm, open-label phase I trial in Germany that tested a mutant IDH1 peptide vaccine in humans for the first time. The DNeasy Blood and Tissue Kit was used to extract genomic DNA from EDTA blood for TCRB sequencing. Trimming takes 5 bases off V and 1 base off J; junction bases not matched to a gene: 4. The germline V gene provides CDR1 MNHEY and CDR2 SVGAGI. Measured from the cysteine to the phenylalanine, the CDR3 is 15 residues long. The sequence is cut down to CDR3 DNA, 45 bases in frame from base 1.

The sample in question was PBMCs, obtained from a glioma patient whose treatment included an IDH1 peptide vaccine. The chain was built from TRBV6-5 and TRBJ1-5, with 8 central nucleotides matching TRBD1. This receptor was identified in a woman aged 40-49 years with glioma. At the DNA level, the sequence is TGTGCCAGCAGTATCCGACAGGGGAGCAATCAGCCCCAGCATTTT. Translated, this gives CASSIRQGSNQPQHF.